This passage covers 4 T cell receptor beta chains from one sample sequenced in a study of shared clonotypes between healthy human individuals (dated by TCRdb to about 2020). Receptor libraries were prepared by the immunoSEQ multiplex PCR assay. This is the immuneACCESS table as TCRdb keeps it, with only in-frame sequences that have V and J called. A part of the clones is gone; compared with another copy, unresolved V genes explain less than half, and the rest is unexplained. This sample comprises approximately 500,000 clones, around 73% of them detected only once. The ten largest clones represent approximately 12% of the sample. Sequencing was done on a sample of PBMCs. These receptors originate from a woman between 40 and 55 years old in good health. Some clones in this sample may be carry-over from other donors' samples.

The gene calls are TRBV11-2 and TRBJ2-3; a weak D match, TRBD2 (6 bases). CDR1 SGHAT and CDR2 FQNNGV come from the germline V gene. The CDR3 length is 15 residues. The V and J ends lost 1 base and 0 bases respectively, with 8 bases between them. The DNA of the CDR3 is TGTGCCAGCAGCTTAGCCGGGAGTAGCACAGATACGCAGTATTTT. Its protein is CASSLAGSSTDTQYF.

The chain links TRBV28 to TRBJ2-7; 11 bases line up with TRBD1. This CDR3 region has 14 residues. J was trimmed by 5 bases and V by 3 bases; bases with no gene match: 3. Germline V gene sequence: CDR1 MDHEN, CDR2 SYDVKM. CDR3 nucleotides: TGTGCCAGCAGTTTTGCGGACAGGGGGCACGAGCAGTACTTC. Translating it yields CASSFADRGHEQYF.

In the case of this clone: Other DNA sequences in the sample encode the same CDR3. V is TRBV5-1 and J is TRBJ2-5, with TRBD2 matching 10 bases. V shed 0 bases and J 5 bases; nucleotides not matched to a gene: 4. The CDR3 has 15 amino acids. From germline, CDR1 is SGHRS and CDR2 YFSETQ. CDR3 nucleotides: TGCGCCAGCAGCTTGGTAGCGGGAGGAGGTGAGACCCAGTACTTC. It translates to CASSLVAGGGETQYF.

J is TRBJ1-5 and V is TRBV10-3; D is uncertain. Germline V lookup: CDR1 ENHRY, CDR2 SYGVKD. V lost 3 bases to trimming and J lost 7 bases, with 13 bases between them. CDR3 length: 14 amino acids. The CDR3 here is CAISERQLRQPQHF. The CDR3 bases are TGTGCCATCAGTGAAAGACAACTCCGCCAGCCCCAGCATTTT.